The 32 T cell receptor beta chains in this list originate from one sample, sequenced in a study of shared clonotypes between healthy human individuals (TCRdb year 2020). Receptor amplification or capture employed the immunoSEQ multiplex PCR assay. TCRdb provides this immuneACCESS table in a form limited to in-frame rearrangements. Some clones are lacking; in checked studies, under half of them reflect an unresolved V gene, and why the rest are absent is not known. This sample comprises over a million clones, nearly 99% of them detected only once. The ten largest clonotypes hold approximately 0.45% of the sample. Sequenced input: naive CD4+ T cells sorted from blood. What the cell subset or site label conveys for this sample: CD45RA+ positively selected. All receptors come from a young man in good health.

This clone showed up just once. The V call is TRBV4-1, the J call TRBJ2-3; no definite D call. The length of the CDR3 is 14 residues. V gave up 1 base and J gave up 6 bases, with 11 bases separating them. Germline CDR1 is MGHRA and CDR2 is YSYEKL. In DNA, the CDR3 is TGCGCCAGCAGCCAAGGAGAAGGTTGGGATACGCAGTATTTT. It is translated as CASSQGEGWDTQYF.

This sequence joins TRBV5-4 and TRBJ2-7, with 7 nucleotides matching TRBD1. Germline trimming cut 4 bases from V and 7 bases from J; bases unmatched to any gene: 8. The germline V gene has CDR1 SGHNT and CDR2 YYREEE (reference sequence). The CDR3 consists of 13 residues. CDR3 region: CASSVEGAGEQYF. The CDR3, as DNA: TGTGCCAGCAGCGTAGAGGGGGCAGGTGAGCAGTACTTC.

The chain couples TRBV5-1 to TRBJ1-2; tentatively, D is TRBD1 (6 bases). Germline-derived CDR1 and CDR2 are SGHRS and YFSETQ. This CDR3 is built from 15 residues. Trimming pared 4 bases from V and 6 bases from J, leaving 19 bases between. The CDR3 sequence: CASSNSYREGDGYTF. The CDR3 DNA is TGCGCCAGCAGCAACTCATACAGGGAGGGTGATGGCTACACCTTC.

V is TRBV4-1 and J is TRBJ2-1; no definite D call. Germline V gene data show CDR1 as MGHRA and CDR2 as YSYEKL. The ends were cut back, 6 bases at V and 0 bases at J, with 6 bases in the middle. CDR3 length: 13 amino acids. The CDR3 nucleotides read TGCGCCAGCAGTCGGAGCTCCTACAATGAGCAGTTCTTC. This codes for CASSRSSYNEQFF.

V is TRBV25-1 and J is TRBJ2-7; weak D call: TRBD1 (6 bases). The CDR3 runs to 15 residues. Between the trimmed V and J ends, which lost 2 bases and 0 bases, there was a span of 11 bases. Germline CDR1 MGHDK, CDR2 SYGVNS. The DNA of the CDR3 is TGTGCCAGCAGTGAACCCGGGACATTCTCCTACGAGCAGTACTTC. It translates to CASSEPGTFSYEQYF.

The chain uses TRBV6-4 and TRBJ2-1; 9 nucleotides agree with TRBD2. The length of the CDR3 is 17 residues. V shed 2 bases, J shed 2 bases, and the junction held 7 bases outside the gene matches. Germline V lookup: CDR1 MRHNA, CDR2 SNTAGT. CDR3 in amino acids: CASSDLRRTSAYNEQFF. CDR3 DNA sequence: TGTGCCAGCAGTGACCTCCGGAGGACTAGCGCCTACAATGAGCAGTTCTTC.

The CDR3 loop is CASSPLSNQPQHF. CDR3 nucleotide sequence: TGTGCCAGCAGTCCTTTGAGCAATCAGCCCCAGCATTTT. This chain joins TRBV28 and TRBJ1-5, with D unclear. Per the germline V gene, CDR1 is MDHEN and CDR2 is SYDVKM. With 5 bases removed from V and 1 base from J, the gap between germline ends came to 6 bases. This CDR3 comprises 13 residues. The full variable domain, rest sourced from reference TRBV28 and TRBJ1-5, is DVKVTQSSRYLVKRTGEKVFLECVQDMDHENMFWYRQDPGLGLRLIYFSYDVKMKEKGDIPEGYSVSREKKERFSLILESASTNQTSMYLCASSPLSNQPQHFGDGTRLSIL.

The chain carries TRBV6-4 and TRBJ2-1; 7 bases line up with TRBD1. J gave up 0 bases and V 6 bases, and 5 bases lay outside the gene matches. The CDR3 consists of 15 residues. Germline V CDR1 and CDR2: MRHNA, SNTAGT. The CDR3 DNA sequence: TGTGCCAGCAGCCGACAGGGTGGCTCCTACAATGAGCAGTTCTTC. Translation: CASSRQGGSYNEQFF.

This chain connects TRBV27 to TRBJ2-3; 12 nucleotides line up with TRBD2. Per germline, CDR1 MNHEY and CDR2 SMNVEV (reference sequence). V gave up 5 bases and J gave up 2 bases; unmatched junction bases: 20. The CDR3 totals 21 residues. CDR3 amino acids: CASSPDSILTSGRMVTDTQYF. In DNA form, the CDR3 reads TGTGCCAGCAGTCCCGATTCCATATTAACTAGCGGGAGGATGGTCACAGATACGCAGTATTTT.

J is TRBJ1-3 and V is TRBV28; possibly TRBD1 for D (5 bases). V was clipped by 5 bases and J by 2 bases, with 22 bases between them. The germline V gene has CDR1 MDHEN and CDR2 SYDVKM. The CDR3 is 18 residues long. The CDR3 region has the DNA TGTGCCAGCAGTACCCCCGTGGGGCTAGAACGGACTGGAAACACCATATATTTT. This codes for CASSTPVGLERTGNTIYF.

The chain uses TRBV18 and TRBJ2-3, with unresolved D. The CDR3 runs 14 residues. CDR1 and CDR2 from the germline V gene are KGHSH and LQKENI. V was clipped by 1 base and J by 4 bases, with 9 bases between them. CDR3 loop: CASSPHSRPDTQYF. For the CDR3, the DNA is TGTGCCAGCTCACCACACTCGAGGCCAGATACGCAGTATTTT.

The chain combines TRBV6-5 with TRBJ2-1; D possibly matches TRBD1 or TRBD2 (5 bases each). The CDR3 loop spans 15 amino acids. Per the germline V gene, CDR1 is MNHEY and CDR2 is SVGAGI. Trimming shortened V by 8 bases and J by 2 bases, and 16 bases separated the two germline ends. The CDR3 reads CASLIPVGPYNEQFF. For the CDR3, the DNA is TGTGCCAGCCTTATACCGGTGGGACCCTACAATGAGCAGTTCTTC.

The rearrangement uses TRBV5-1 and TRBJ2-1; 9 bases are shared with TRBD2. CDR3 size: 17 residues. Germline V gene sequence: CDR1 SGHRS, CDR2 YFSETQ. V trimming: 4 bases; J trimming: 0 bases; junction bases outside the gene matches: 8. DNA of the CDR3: TGCGCCAGCAGCATCAGGACTAGCGTAATCTCCTACAATGAGCAGTTCTTC. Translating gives CASSIRTSVISYNEQFF.

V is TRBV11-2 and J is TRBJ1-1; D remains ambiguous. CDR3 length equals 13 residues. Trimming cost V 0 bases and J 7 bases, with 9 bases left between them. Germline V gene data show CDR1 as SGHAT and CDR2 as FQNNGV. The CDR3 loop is CASSLEQTNEAFF. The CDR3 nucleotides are TGTGCCAGCAGCTTAGAACAGACCAATGAAGCTTTCTTT.

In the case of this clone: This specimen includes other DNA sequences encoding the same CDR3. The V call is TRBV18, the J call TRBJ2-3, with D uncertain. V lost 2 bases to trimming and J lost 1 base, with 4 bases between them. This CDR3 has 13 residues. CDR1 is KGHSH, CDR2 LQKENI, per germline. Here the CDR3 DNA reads TGTGCCAGCTCACCAGCAGGCACAGATACGCAGTATTTT. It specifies CASSPAGTDTQYF.

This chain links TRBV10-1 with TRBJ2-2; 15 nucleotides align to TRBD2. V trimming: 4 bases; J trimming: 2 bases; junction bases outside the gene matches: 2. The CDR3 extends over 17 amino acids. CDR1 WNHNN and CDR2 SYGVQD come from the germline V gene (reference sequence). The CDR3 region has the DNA TGCGCCAGCAGTGCGGGACTAGCGGGAGGAAACACCGGGGAGCTGTTTTTT. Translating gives CASSAGLAGGNTGELFF.

The CDR3 sequence: CASSPLGSYEQYF. The DNA of the CDR3 is TGTGCCAGCAGTCCTTTAGGGAGCTACGAGCAGTACTTC. The chain joins TRBV27 to TRBJ2-7; D perhaps matches TRBD2 (5 bases). Germline assignment: CDR1 MNHEY and CDR2 SMNVEV (reference sequence). The germline V and J ends were trimmed by 5 bases and 3 bases, with 11 bases remaining between them. The CDR3 runs 13 residues.

The CDR3 sequence is CASGDRTGLQPQHF. CDR3 DNA: TGTGCCAGTGGGGATCGTACAGGGCTTCAGCCCCAGCATTTT. The V call is TRBV19, the J call TRBJ1-5, with a possible D match to TRBD1 (6 bases). Trimming took 8 bases from V and 6 from J, leaving 17 bases between them. The CDR3 contains 14 residues. The germline gives CDR1 LNHDA, CDR2 SQIVND (reference sequence).

This CDR3 reads CATSDGSQETQYF. The DNA for the CDR3 is TGTGCCACCTCGGACGGATCCCAAGAGACCCAGTACTTC. The V gene is TRBV18, the J gene TRBJ2-5; D not certain. V was clipped by 10 bases and J by 1 base, with 13 bases between them. This CDR3 comprises 13 residues. CDR1 is KGHSH and CDR2 is LQKENI in the germline V gene.

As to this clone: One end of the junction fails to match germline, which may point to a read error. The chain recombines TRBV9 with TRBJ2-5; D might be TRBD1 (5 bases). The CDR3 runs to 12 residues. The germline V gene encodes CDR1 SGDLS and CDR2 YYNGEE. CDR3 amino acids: CASSVGDETQYF. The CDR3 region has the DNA TGTGCCAGCAGTGTAGGGGATGAGACCCAGTACTTC. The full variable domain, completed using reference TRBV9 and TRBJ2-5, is DSGVTQTPKHLITATGQRVTLRCSPRSGDLSVYWYQQSLDQGLQFLIQYYNGEERAKGNILERFSAQQFPDLHSELNLSSLELGDSALYFCASSVGDETQYFGPGTRLLVL.

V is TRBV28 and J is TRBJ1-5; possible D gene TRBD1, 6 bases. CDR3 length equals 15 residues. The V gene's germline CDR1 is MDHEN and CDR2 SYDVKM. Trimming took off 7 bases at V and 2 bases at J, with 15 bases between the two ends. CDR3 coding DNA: TGTGCCAGCATCAAAGGGGGGCACGGCAATCAGCCCCAGCATTTT. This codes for CASIKGGHGNQPQHF.

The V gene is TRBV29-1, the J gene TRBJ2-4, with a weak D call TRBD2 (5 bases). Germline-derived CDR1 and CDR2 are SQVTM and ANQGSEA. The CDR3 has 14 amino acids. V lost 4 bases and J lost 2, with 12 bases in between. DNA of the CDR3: TGCAGCGTTGCGGGGATTAGTACCAAAAACATTCAGTACTTC. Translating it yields CSVAGISTKNIQYF.

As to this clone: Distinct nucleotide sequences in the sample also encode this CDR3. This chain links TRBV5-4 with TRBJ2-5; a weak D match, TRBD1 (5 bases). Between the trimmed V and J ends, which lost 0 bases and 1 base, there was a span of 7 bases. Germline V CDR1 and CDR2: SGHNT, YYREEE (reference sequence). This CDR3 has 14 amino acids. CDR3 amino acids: CASSLGTSQETQYF. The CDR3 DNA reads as TGTGCCAGCAGCTTGGGGACATCCCAAGAGACCCAGTACTTC.

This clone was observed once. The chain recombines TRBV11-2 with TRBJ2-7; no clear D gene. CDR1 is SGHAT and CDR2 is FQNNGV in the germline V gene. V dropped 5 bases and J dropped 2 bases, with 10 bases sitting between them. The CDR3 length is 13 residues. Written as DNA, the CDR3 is TGTGCCAGCAGCCCCCTTGCCACCTACGAGCAGTACTTC. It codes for CASSPLATYEQYF.

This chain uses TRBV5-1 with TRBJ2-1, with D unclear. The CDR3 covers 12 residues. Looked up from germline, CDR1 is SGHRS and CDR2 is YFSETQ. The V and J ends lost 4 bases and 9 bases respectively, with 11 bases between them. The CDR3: CASSPPSSEQFF. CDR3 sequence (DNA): TGCGCCAGCAGCCCCCCGTCTAGTGAGCAGTTCTTC.

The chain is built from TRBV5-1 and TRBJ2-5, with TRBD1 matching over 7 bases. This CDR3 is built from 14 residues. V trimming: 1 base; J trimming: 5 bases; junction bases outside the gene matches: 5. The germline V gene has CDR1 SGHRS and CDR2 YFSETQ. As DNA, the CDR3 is TGCGCCAGCAGCTTGAGGGGGCGAGCTGAGACCCAGTACTTC. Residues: CASSLRGRAETQYF.

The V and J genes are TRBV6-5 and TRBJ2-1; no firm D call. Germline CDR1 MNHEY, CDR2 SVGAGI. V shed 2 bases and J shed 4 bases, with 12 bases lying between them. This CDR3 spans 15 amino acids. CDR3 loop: CASSYLPFQYNEQFF. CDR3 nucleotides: TGTGCCAGCAGTTACCTCCCGTTCCAATACAATGAGCAGTTCTTC.

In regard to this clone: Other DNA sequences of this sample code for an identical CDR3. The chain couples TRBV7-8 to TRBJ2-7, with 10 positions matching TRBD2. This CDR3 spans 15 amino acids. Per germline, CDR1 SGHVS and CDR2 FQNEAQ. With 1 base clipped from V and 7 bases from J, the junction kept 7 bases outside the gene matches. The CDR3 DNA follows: TGTGCCAGCAGCTTAGTGTTAGCGGGAGGCGGGGAGCAGTACTTC. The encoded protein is CASSLVLAGGGEQYF.

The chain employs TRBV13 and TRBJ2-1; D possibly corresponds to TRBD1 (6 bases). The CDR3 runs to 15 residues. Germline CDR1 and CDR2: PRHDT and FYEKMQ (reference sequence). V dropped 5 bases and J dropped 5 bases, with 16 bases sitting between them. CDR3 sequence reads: CASSPSTGPHNEQFF. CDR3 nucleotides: TGTGCCAGCAGCCCCTCTACAGGGCCCCACAATGAGCAGTTCTTC. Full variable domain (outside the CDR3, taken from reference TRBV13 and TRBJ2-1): AAGVIQSPRHLIKEKRETATLKCYPIPRHDTVYWYQQGPGQDPQFLISFYEKMQSDKGSIPDRFSAQQFSDYHSELNMSSLELGDSALYFCASSPSTGPHNEQFFGPGTRLTVL.

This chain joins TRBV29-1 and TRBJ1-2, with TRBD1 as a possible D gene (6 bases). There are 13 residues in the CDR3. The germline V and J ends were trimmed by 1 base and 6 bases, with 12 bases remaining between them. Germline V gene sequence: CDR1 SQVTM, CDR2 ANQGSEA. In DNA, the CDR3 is TGCAGCGTTGAAGGGGGAGAGGGGGATGGCTACACCTTC. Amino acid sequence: CSVEGGEGDGYTF.

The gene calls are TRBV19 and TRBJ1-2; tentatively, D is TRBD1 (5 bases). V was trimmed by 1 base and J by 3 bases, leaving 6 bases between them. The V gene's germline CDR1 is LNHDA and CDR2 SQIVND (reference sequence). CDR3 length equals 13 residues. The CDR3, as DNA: TGTGCCAGTAGTATAGCGGGACACTATGGCTACACCTTC. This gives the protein CASSIAGHYGYTF.

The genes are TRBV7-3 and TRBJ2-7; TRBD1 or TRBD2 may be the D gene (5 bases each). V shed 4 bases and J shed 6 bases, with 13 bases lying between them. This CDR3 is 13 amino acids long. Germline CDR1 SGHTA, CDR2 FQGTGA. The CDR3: CASSSGPSGEQYF. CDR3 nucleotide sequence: TGTGCCAGCAGCTCGGGACCGAGCGGCGAGCAGTACTTC.